This TCR beta chain is drawn from a study of cytomegalovirus exposure and HLA in healthy donors. Study-wide findings and caveats: Prior analysis indicated that the majority of TCR beta V segments exhibited productivity approximately 87% or approximately 30% of the time. Solely CMV serostatus was available to characterize immune exposure.

Use of 60 Vbeta and 13 Jbeta primers characterized the PCR. Sequencing was performed with immunoSEQ multiplex PCR; in TCRdb, only in-frame clones are kept and a portion is missing. The sample shows over 95,000 clones, about 80% of them seen only once. The CDR3 extends over 14 amino acids. Germline-derived CDR1 and CDR2 are SNHLY and FYNNEI. V lost 4 bases and J 5 bases, leaving 14 bases between the germline ends. This clone was found a few times. Its cognate antigen is unknown. This sequence joins TRBV2 and TRBJ1-1, with a weak D call TRBD1 (5 bases). Sequencing was done on a sample of PBMCs. The clonotype was recovered from a female donor in good health and CMV-seronegative. CDR3 DNA: TGTGCCAGCAGTGCTTCGGGGGTAGGGACTGAAGCTTTCTTT. It specifies CASSASGVGTEAFF.